This T cell receptor (beta chain) was captured in a study of T cell responses to AZD1222 COVID-19 vaccine. The V gene lost 5 bases and the J gene lost 4 bases, with 14 bases spanning the gap. Germline CDR1 and CDR2: SGHAT and FQNNGV. The CDR3 contains 14 residues. Study results and caveats: Repertoires were sampled only after the peak T cell response. Vaccine-associated CD4 TCRs ranged over spike, dominating at 160-218 and 743-854. White British people made up most donors, females outnumbered males, and clonal diversity was possibly underestimated. Unmutated variant regions are reportedly the target of nearly half of TCRs that are spike-specific.

Sequenced by immunoSEQ multiplex PCR; TCRdb stores in-frame clones only, minus some. The sample contains nearly 100,000 clones, nearly 90% of which appear only once. Of note for this clone: The antigen remains unidentified.

Sample: peripheral blood, taken on day 0 of AZD1222 vaccination. This TCR derives from an adult in good health. The chain carries TRBV11-2 and TRBJ1-1; no definite D call. CDR3 DNA sequence: TGTGCCAGCAGCAGAACTATAGGGAGCACTGAAGCTTTCTTT. Translation gives CASSRTIGSTEAFF.